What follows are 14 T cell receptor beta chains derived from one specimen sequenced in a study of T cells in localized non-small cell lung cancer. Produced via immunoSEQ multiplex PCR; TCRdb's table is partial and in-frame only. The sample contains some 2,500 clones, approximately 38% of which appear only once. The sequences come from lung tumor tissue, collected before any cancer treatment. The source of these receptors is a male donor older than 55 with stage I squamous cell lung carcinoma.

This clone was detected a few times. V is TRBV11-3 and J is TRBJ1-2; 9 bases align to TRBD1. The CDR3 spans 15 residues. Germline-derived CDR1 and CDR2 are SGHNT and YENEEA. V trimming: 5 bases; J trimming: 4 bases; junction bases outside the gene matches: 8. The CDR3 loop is CASSQGGQGIYGYTF. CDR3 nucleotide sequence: TGTGCCAGCAGCCAGGGGGGACAGGGCATCTATGGCTACACCTTC.

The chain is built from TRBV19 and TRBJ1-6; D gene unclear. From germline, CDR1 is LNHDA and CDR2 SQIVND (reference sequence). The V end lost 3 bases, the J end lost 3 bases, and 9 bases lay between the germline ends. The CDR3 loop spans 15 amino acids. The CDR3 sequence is CASSIREGYNSPLHF. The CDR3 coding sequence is TGTGCCAGTAGTATCCGGGAGGGCTATAATTCACCCCTCCACTTT.

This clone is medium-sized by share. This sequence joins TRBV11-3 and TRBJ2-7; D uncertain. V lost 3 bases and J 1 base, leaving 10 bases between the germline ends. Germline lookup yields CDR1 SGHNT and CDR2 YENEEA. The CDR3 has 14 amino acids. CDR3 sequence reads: CASSLVSRSYEQYF. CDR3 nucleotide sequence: TGTGCCAGCAGCTTGGTCTCTCGGTCCTACGAGCAGTACTTC.

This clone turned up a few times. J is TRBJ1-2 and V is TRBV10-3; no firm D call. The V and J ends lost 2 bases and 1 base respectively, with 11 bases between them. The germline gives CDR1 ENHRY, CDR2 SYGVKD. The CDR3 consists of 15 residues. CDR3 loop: CAISEAFSFNYGYTF. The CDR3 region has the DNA TGTGCCATCAGTGAGGCCTTTTCTTTTAACTATGGCTACACCTTC.

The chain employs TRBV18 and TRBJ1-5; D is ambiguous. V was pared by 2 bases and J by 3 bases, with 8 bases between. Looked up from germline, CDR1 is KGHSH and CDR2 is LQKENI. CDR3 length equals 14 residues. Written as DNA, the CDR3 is TGTGCCAGCTCACCAAGGCAGGCCAATCAGCCCCAGCATTTT. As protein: CASSPRQANQPQHF.

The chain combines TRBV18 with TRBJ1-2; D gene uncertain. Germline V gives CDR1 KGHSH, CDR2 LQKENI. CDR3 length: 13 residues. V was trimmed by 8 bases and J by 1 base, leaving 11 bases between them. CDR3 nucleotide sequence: TGTGCCAGCCGGGAGGCGGTTAACTATGGCTACACCTTC. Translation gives CASREAVNYGYTF.

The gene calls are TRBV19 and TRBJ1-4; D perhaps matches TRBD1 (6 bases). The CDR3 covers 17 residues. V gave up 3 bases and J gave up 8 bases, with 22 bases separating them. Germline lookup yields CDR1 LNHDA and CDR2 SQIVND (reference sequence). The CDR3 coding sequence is TGTGCCAGTAGTATTCGTGTACTGGGGGGCAGAATCGAAAAACTGTTTTTT. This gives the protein CASSIRVLGGRIEKLFF.

The DNA of the CDR3 is TGTGCCTGGCGTCAGGGGCAGGGCACTGAAGCTTTCTTT. It yields the protein CAWRQGQGTEAFF. The chain is built from TRBV30 and TRBJ1-1; D possibly corresponds to TRBD1 (6 bases). Germline V lookup: CDR1 GTSNPN, CDR2 SVGIG (reference sequence). The CDR3 loop spans 13 amino acids. With 5 bases removed from V and 4 bases from J, the gap between germline ends came to 14 bases.

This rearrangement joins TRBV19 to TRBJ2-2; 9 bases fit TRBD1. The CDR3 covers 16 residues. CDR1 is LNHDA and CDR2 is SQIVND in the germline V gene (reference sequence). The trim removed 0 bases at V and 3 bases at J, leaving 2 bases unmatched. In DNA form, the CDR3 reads TGTGCCAGTAGTATAGACGGACAGGGGTACACCGGGGAGCTGTTTTTT. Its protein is CASSIDGQGYTGELFF.

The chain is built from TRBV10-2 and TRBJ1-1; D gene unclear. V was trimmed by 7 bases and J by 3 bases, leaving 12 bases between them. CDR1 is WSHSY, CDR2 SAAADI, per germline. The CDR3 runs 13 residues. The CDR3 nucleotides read TGCGCCAGCAAAAAGGGCGAGGACACTGAAGCTTTCTTT. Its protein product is CASKKGEDTEAFF.

As DNA, the CDR3 is TGTGCTAGTGGTTTGCCCCGGGAAAACACTGAAGCTTTCTTT. Translated, it gives CASGLPRENTEAFF. This chain joins TRBV12-5 and TRBJ1-1; no firm D call. Trimming cost V 2 bases and J 2 bases, with 9 bases left between them. The germline V gene encodes CDR1 LGHNT and CDR2 FRNRAP. This CDR3 is built from 14 residues.

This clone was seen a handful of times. The CDR3 DNA sequence: TGTGCCATCAGAGTCTCGGCAGCCAGCACAGATACGCAGTATTTT. It yields the protein CAIRVSAASTDTQYF. The chain couples TRBV6-8 to TRBJ2-3, with no clear D. Per the germline V gene, CDR1 is MNHGY and CDR2 is SAAAGT. Trimming cost V 10 bases and J 0 bases, with 17 bases left between them. CDR3 size: 15 residues.

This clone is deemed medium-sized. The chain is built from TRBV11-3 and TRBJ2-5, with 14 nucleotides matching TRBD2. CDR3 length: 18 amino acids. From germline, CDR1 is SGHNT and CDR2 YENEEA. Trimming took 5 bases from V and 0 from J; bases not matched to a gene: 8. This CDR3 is CASSPGLAGGLYQETQYF. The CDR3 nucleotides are TGTGCCAGCAGCCCTGGACTAGCGGGGGGTTTGTACCAAGAGACCCAGTACTTC.

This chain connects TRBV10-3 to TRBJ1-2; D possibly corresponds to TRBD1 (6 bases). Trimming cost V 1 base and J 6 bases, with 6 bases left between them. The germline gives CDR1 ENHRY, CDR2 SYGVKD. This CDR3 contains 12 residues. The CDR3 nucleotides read TGTGCCATCAGTGAGTACAGGGATGGCTACACCTTC. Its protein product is CAISEYRDGYTF.